These 22 T cell receptor beta chains originate from one sample sequenced in a study of liver allograft versus peripheral blood T cells. Turning to the study itself: Graft-liver T cell receptor repertoires were compared against recipient peripheral blood repertoires.

TCRdb processed the reads anew with MiXCR; each CDR3 protein has one entry. The data hold 9,200 or so distinct CDR3 sequences, with 16% observed a single time. These receptors came from a human patient who had a liver transplant. Some T cells may be the graft donor's.

This clonotype appeared a few times. The chain couples TRBV12-3 or TRBV12-4 to TRBJ2-2; D is undetermined. Trimming shortened V by 2 bases and J by 6 bases, and 7 bases separated the two germline ends. The CDR3 contains 13 residues. CDR3 protein: CASSLSLAGELFF. In nucleotides, the CDR3 is TGTGCCAGCAGTTTATCTCTAGCCGGGGAGCTGTTTTTT.

This clonotype is judged medium-sized. This chain joins TRBV19 and TRBJ1-4; 7 nucleotides align to TRBD1. V shed 7 bases, J shed 15 bases, and the junction held 17 bases outside the gene matches. The CDR3 is made up of 14 amino acids. From germline, CDR1 is LNHDA and CDR2 SQIVND (reference sequence). The CDR3 here is CASTGTALPGEVFF. As DNA, the CDR3 is TGTGCCAGTACCGGGACAGCCCTACCGGGGGAGGTGTTTTTT.

This clonotype appeared many times. V and J are TRBV20-1 and TRBJ1-2; 7 positions agree with TRBD1. The trim removed 1 base at V and 8 bases at J, leaving 10 bases unmatched. Germline V CDR1 and CDR2: DFQATT, SNEGSKA (reference sequence). The CDR3 is 14 residues long. CDR3 in DNA: TGCAGTGCTAGAGCACCGACAGGGTTGATCGGCTACACCTTC. This encodes CSARAPTGLIGYTF.

This clonotype was counted only a few times. The chain has TRBV7-9 and TRBJ1-6, with 8 positions matching TRBD1. Germline values: CDR1 SEHNR, CDR2 FQNEAQ (reference sequence). The CDR3 loop spans 15 amino acids. V lost 0 bases and J lost 7; bases outside the gene matches: 2. In nucleotides, the CDR3 is TGTGCCAGCAGCTTAGCCGGACAGGGAAATTCACCCCTCCACTTT. It yields the protein CASSLAGQGNSPLHF.

By share of the sample, this clonotype is medium-sized (0.01 to 0.1%). This CDR3 is CASSIGFGGDSNQPQHF. The CDR3 bases are TGTGCCAGTAGTATCGGTTTTGGGGGTGATAGCAATCAGCCCCAGCATTTT. The V gene is TRBV19, the J gene TRBJ1-5; D perhaps matches TRBD1 (5 bases). Germline CDR1 is LNHDA and CDR2 is SQIVND (reference sequence). Trimming pared 3 bases from V and 0 bases from J, leaving 15 bases between. CDR3 length: 17 residues. The variable domain in full, with the rest retrieved from reference TRBV19 and TRBJ1-5, is DGGITQSPKYLFRKEGQNVTLSCEQNLNHDAMYWYRQDPGQGLRLIYYSQIVNDFQKGDIAEGYSVSREKKESFPLTVTSAQKNPTAFYLCASSIGFGGDSNQPQHFGDGTRLSIL.

This clonotype was observed a few times. V usage is TRBV12-3 or TRBV12-4 and J usage is TRBJ1-6; D unclear. This CDR3 has 15 residues. V dropped 1 base and J dropped 10 bases, with 14 bases sitting between them. Here the CDR3 reads CASSLGVVSRSPLHF. The CDR3 DNA reads TGTGCCAGCAGTTTAGGGGTAGTGAGTCGCTCACCCCTCCACTTT.

By proportion, this clonotype is medium-sized (0.01 to 0.1%). The V and J genes are TRBV12-5 and TRBJ1-4; D call uncertain. This CDR3 contains 16 residues. Germline-derived CDR1 and CDR2 are LGHNT and FRNRAP. Deletions cut 0 bases from V and 4 bases from J, with 12 bases between. CDR3 sequence (DNA): TGTGCTAGTGGTTTGGTACTTGGATCCGTTAATGAAAAACTGTTTTTT. It yields the protein CASGLVLGSVNEKLFF.

This clonotype ranks as medium-sized. The chain recombines TRBV6-5 with TRBJ1-3; D ambiguous. Germline V lookup: CDR1 MNHEY, CDR2 SVGAGI. V was cut by 9 bases and J by 2 bases, with 14 bases left in between. The CDR3 extends over 14 amino acids. DNA of the CDR3: TGTGCCAGTTGGAGGGCGCTTCCTGGAAACACCATATATTTT. It translates to CASWRALPGNTIYF.

This clonotype has a count of ten or more. The gene calls are TRBV6-5 and TRBJ2-7, with a weak D call TRBD1 (7 bases). V was trimmed by 3 bases and J by 2 bases, leaving 14 bases between them. Per germline, CDR1 MNHEY and CDR2 SVGAGI. This CDR3 is 15 amino acids long. In nucleotides, the CDR3 is TGTGCCAGCAGTTATGAGGAGGGGGCAACCTACGAGCAGTACTTC. Translating gives CASSYEEGATYEQYF.

The J gene is TRBJ2-5, the V gene TRBV7-9; D is ambiguous. The CDR3 consists of 14 residues. The germline V gene has CDR1 SEHNR and CDR2 FQNEAQ (reference sequence). V was trimmed by 1 base and J by 2 bases, leaving 8 bases between them. The CDR3 is CASSLDYAQETQYF. DNA of the CDR3: TGTGCCAGCAGCTTAGACTATGCTCAAGAGACCCAGTACTTC. The variable domain in full, completed from reference TRBV7-9 and TRBJ2-5, reads DTGVSQNPRHKITKRGQNVTFRCDPISEHNRLYWYRQTLGQGPEFLTYFQNEAQLEKSRLLSDRFSAERPKGSFSTLEIQRTEQGDSAMYLCASSLDYAQETQYFGPGTRLLVL.

In this sample, this clonotype turned up a few times. The chain joins TRBV20-1 to TRBJ2-7, with D possibly being TRBD1 (5 bases). The CDR3 spans 13 residues. The ends were cut back, 3 bases at V and 7 bases at J, with 16 bases in the middle. CDR1 and CDR2 (germline): DFQATT, SNEGSKA (reference sequence). The CDR3 loop is CSASVPGNGEQYF. The CDR3 coding sequence is TGCAGTGCTAGTGTCCCAGGGAATGGGGAGCAGTACTTC.

The V call is TRBV20-1, the J call TRBJ1-1; tentatively, D is TRBD1 (6 bases). The CDR3 consists of 15 residues. CDR1 DFQATT and CDR2 SNEGSKA come from the germline V gene (reference sequence). V lost 0 bases and J lost 1, with 12 bases in between. CDR3 coding DNA: TGCAGTGCTAGAGACAGGGTCAGGGGGAACACTGAAGCTTTCTTT. Encoded protein: CSARDRVRGNTEAFF.

By proportion, this clonotype is medium-sized. The chain couples TRBV19 to TRBJ1-3; D is perhaps TRBD1 (6 bases). The CDR3 has 14 amino acids. V was pared by 3 bases and J by 2 bases, with 8 bases between. Germline V gene sequence: CDR1 LNHDA, CDR2 SQIVND (reference sequence). CDR3 protein: CASSIWGPGNTIYF. DNA of the CDR3: TGTGCCAGTAGTATTTGGGGGCCTGGAAACACCATATATTTT.

This clonotype is medium-sized. This chain uses TRBV10-3 with TRBJ1-1; perhaps TRBD1 as D (6 bases). V gave up 10 bases and J gave up 6 bases, with 15 bases separating them. The length of the CDR3 is 12 residues. Germline lookup yields CDR1 ENHRY and CDR2 SYGVKD. CDR3 in amino acids: CATRGGASEAFF. The DNA for the CDR3 is TGTGCCACCCGAGGGGGGGCCTCTGAAGCTTTCTTT.

This clonotype was found many times. The chain couples TRBV20-1 to TRBJ1-5; D remains unclear. The V end lost 1 base, the J end lost 12 bases, and 19 bases lay between the germline ends. This CDR3 is 14 amino acids long. Per the germline V gene, CDR1 is DFQATT and CDR2 is SNEGSKA (reference sequence). The CDR3 sequence is CSARAGMELSSQHF. CDR3 sequence (DNA): TGCAGTGCTAGAGCTGGTATGGAGCTATCGAGCCAGCATTTT.

The chain employs TRBV2 and TRBJ1-2; D ambiguous. CDR1 and CDR2 (germline): SNHLY, FYNNEI. With 8 bases removed from V and 2 bases from J, the gap between germline ends came to 9 bases. CDR3 length: 12 amino acids. CDR3 nucleotide sequence: TGTGCCAGCGAAATCCTAAACTATGGCTACACCTTC. It is translated as CASEILNYGYTF.

This clonotype is categorized as medium-sized. The chain links TRBV24-1 to TRBJ1-2; D perhaps matches TRBD1 (5 bases). Germline CDR1 is KGHDR and CDR2 is SFDVKD. The V and J ends lost 7 bases and 3 bases respectively, with 14 bases between them. The CDR3 loop spans 14 amino acids. The CDR3 DNA reads TGTGCCACCAGCGAGACAGACCGAGACTATGGCTACACCTTC. Residues: CATSETDRDYGYTF.

Judged by abundance, this clonotype is medium-sized (0.01 to 0.1%). The chain has TRBV18 and TRBJ2-7; 10 bases are a match to TRBD2. V shed 2 bases, J shed 4 bases, and the junction held 8 bases outside the gene matches. Germline V CDR1 and CDR2: KGHSH, LQKENI. This CDR3 has 16 residues. This chain's CDR3 is CASSPRSSGGRYEQYF. The CDR3 DNA is TGTGCCAGCTCACCAAGGAGTAGCGGGGGGAGATACGAGCAGTACTTC.

This chain uses TRBV2 with TRBJ1-6; TRBD1 is a possible D gene (6 bases). The CDR3 covers 16 residues. The germline CDR1 and CDR2 sequences are SNHLY and FYNNEI. Trimming shortened V by 8 bases and J by 7 bases, and 21 bases separated the two germline ends. CDR3 residues: CASSLAGTQNNSPLHF. The CDR3 DNA follows: TGTGCCAGCTCCTTGGCCGGGACACAGAACAATTCACCCCTCCACTTT.

This clonotype is medium-sized (0.01 to 0.1%) within its sample. The V and J genes are TRBV27 and TRBJ2-1; D tentatively fits TRBD1 or TRBD2 (5 bases each). Per the germline V gene, CDR1 is MNHEY and CDR2 is SMNVEV (reference sequence). V dropped 4 bases and J dropped 4 bases, with 14 bases sitting between them. The CDR3 is 15 amino acids. CDR3 residues: CASSSYGTGYNEQFF. As DNA, the CDR3 is TGTGCCAGCAGTTCATACGGGACGGGTTACAATGAGCAGTTCTTC.

As concerns this clonotype: A much bigger clone sits one base away, suggesting this may be a read error. The rearrangement uses TRBV5-1 and TRBJ1-3; D may be TRBD1 (6 bases). CDR1 is SGHRS and CDR2 is YFSETQ in the germline V gene. The CDR3 totals 15 residues. The CDR3 DNA reads as TGTGCCAGCGGCTTGGGGGCGGCATCTGGAAACACCATATATTTT. Encoded protein: CASGLGAASGNTIYF.

This clonotype is medium-sized (0.01 to 0.1%) in the sample. V and J are TRBV6-2 or TRBV6-3 and TRBJ1-5; unclear D gene. The CDR3 spans 16 residues. Looked up from germline, CDR1 is MNHEY and CDR2 is SVGEGT. Trimming removed 6 bases from V and 2 bases from J, with 17 bases in between. This chain's CDR3 is CASSTSASQGNQPQHF. The CDR3 DNA reads TGTGCCAGCAGCACCTCGGCCTCCCAGGGCAATCAGCCCCAGCATTTT.